The clone carrying this TCR beta chain has more than one count but fewer than ten. Amplification of TCR beta CDR3 regions used RNA transcripts. The first-round RT-PCR employed HTBI primers together with the Qiagen OneStep RT-PCR kit. A multiplex PCR was then performed as the second round. Each CDR3 protein is one row after TCRdb ran MiXCR on the multiplex PCR reads. The data contain about 700,000 distinct CDR3 sequences, roughly 40% of them singletons. Ophthalmopathy-affected donors exhibited moderate-to-severe activity, CAS ≥3, NOSPECS ≥4, and duration under 3 months. This sample is part of a study of Graves' ophthalmopathy and Graves' hyperthyroidism. V was trimmed by 1 base and J by 0 bases, leaving 10 bases between them. The CDR3 totals 17 residues. Germline assignment: CDR1 SNHLY and CDR2 FYNNEI.

Sequenced: peripheral blood. This clonotype was obtained from an adult man with Graves' ophthalmopathy. The chain combines TRBV2 with TRBJ2-6; D ambiguous. The CDR3 DNA follows: TGTGCCAGCAGTGAAGATTGGTTCTACTCTGGGGCCAACGTCCTGACTTTC. This codes for CASSEDWFYSGANVLTF.